A selection of T cell receptor beta chains follows, all from one sample in a study of blood T cell repertoires in COVID-19. TCRdb's table, derived via immunoSEQ multiplex PCR, lists solely in-frame clones and lacks some. Of around 160,000 clones listed, 65% to 85% are singletons. The specimen was peripheral blood. The receptors originated from a man aged 55 to 70 with active or convalescent COVID-19. Both conserved end residues are part of each CDR3. The D gene is left open where the match is weak. Only some rows state a clone size, as once, few, many or a class for expanded clones.

CDR3 protein: CASSERGQGGEKLFF
CDR3 DNA: TGTGCCAGCAGTGAGCGGGGACAGGGAGGTGAAAAACTGTTTTTT
J gene: TRBJ1-4
V gene: TRBV6-1
D gene: TRBD1
clone size: -

CDR3 protein: CASSSTGGSQTGELFF
CDR3 DNA: TGTGCCAGCAGCTCGACAGGGGGCTCTCAGACCGGGGAGCTGTTTTTT
J gene: TRBJ2-2
V gene: TRBV7-2
D gene: TRBD1
clone size: few

CDR3 protein: CASSEGGGTDTQYF
CDR3 DNA: TGTGCCAGCAGTGAAGGGGGGGGCACAGATACGCAGTATTTT
J gene: TRBJ2-3
V gene: TRBV6-1
D gene: -
clone size: -

CDR3 protein: CASSAPGLAKNIQYF
CDR3 DNA: TGTGCCAGCAGCGCTCCGGGACTAGCCAAAAACATTCAGTACTTC
J gene: TRBJ2-4
V gene: TRBV11-1
D gene: -
clone size: -

CDR3 protein: CATSDLSLAEETQYF
CDR3 DNA: TGTGCCACCAGTGATTTGTCGCTAGCAGAGGAGACCCAGTACTTC
J gene: TRBJ2-5
V gene: TRBV24-1
D gene: -
clone size: -

CDR3 protein: CASSFSKGPYEQYF
CDR3 DNA: TGTGCCAGCAGTTTTTCTAAGGGGCCGTACGAGCAGTACTTC
J gene: TRBJ2-7
V gene: TRBV27
D gene: -
clone size: -

CDR3 protein: CASSMRPVSPLHF
CDR3 DNA: TGTGCCAGTAGTATGCGCCCCGTGTCGCCCCTCCACTTT
J gene: TRBJ1-6
V gene: TRBV19
D gene: -
clone size: few

CDR3 protein: CASSWDRGGGEQYF
CDR3 DNA: TGTGCCAGCAGCTGGGACAGGGGAGGAGGGGAGCAGTACTTC
J gene: TRBJ2-7
V gene: TRBV5-5
D gene: TRBD1
clone size: few

CDR3 protein: CASSVDRGFYEQYF
CDR3 DNA: TGTGCCAGCAGCGTAGACAGGGGATTCTACGAGCAGTACTTC
J gene: TRBJ2-7
V gene: TRBV11-2
D gene: TRBD1
clone size: -

CDR3 protein: CASNPGLADQETQYF
CDR3 DNA: TGTGCCAGCAACCCGGGACTAGCGGACCAAGAGACCCAGTACTTC
J gene: TRBJ2-5
V gene: TRBV7-2
D gene: TRBD2
clone size: -

CDR3 protein: CASSLRISGTGPNSPLHF
CDR3 DNA: TGTGCCAGCAGTTTAAGAATATCCGGGACAGGGCCAAATTCACCCCTCCACTTT
J gene: TRBJ1-6
V gene: TRBV27
D gene: TRBD1
clone size: -

CDR3 protein: CASSSPGDFSEKLFF
CDR3 DNA: TGTGCCAGCAGTTCCCCTGGGGACTTTTCTGAAAAACTGTTTTTT
J gene: TRBJ1-4
V gene: TRBV28
D gene: -
clone size: -

CDR3 protein: CASSNRGRGVPEAFF
CDR3 DNA: TGTGCCAGTAGTAATAGGGGGCGAGGGGTCCCTGAAGCTTTCTTT
J gene: TRBJ1-1
V gene: TRBV19
D gene: TRBD1
clone size: -

CDR3 protein: CASSGQSTDTQYF
CDR3 DNA: TGCGCCAGCAGCGGACAGAGCACAGATACGCAGTATTTT
J gene: TRBJ2-3
V gene: TRBV5-1
D gene: -
clone size: -